This T cell receptor (beta chain) was recorded in a study of blood T cells in healthy people across ages. The study's findings and limits: Across the age range, TCR beta diversity per million T cells fell in a roughly linear way.

Germline values: CDR1 DFQATT, CDR2 SNEGSKA (reference sequence). This CDR3 spans 15 amino acids. Trimming removed 1 base at V and 6 bases at J, with 15 bases between. Note on this clonotype: The target antigen is unknown.

Combining a sample-barcoded 5' primer with a J-beta primer mix, a second PCR ran for about 6 to 12 cycles. Each cDNA molecule received a tag from a template-switch adaptor that had 12 random nucleotides. TCRdb redid the calling of the 5' RACE reads with MiXCR, one entry per CDR3 protein. The sample includes fewer than 1.5 million distinct CDR3 sequences, around 42% seen only once; the top ten take roughly 7.9%. The individuals who served as donors were healthy Caucasians living in Russia, aged about 6 to 95. Extractions gave at least 5.5 micrograms of total RNA per sample. Material: blood. This clonotype was obtained from a woman between 18 and 29 years old in good health. This chain connects TRBV20-1 to TRBJ2-2, with D perhaps assigned TRBD1 or TRBD2 (5 bases each). Written as DNA, the CDR3 is TGCAGTGCTAGAGGGGGGATGGAAGCGCCCGGGGAGCTGTTTTTT. This sequence encodes CSARGGMEAPGELFF.